The 21 T cell receptor beta chains presented below share a single source sample, sequenced in a study of Ad26.COV2.S vaccination and SARS-CoV-2 variants. Repertoires were generated with immunoSEQ multiplex PCR, while TCRdb's copy carries only in-frame clones and drops some. The sample carries some 460,000 clones, around 89% recorded once. Treatment: over 15 received Ad26.COV2.S at low or high dose, single or two shots; roughly five received placebo; per-sample allocation not given. On day 63 after the first injection, vaccine and placebo recipients gave samples. The sequencing here drew on peripheral blood, taken in a trial of Ad26.COV2.S vaccine versus placebo. The receptors come from a person between 18 and 65 years old who received the Ad26.COV2.S COVID-19 vaccine or a placebo.

V and J are TRBV29-1 and TRBJ2-2; D possibly corresponds to TRBD2 (6 bases). Germline V gene sequence: CDR1 SQVTM, CDR2 ANQGSEA. This CDR3 is built from 17 residues. V gave up 4 bases and J gave up 0 bases, with 18 bases separating them. The CDR3 protein is CSVVLFGSGTNTGELFF. CDR3 DNA sequence: TGCAGCGTTGTCCTTTTTGGTAGCGGTACGAACACCGGGGAGCTGTTTTTT.

The V and J genes are TRBV7-3 and TRBJ2-7, with 7 bases lining up with TRBD2. Trimming cost V 2 bases and J 7 bases; bases outside gene matches: 8. CDR1 SGHTA and CDR2 FQGTGA come from the germline V gene. The CDR3 sequence is 14 residues long. CDR3 in amino acids: CASSLLGGRGEQYF. The CDR3 nucleotides are TGTGCCAGCAGCTTACTGGGCGGGAGAGGGGAGCAGTACTTC.

The rearrangement joins TRBV20-1 to TRBJ2-3; D is undetermined. V was trimmed by 3 bases and J by 0 bases, leaving 7 bases between them. This CDR3 has 13 amino acids. CDR1 and CDR2 (germline): DFQATT, SNEGSKA (reference sequence). The CDR3 region has the DNA TGCAGTGCTAGTGCACCCAGCACAGATACGCAGTATTTT. It yields the protein CSASAPSTDTQYF.

This chain uses TRBV25-1 with TRBJ1-1; D not certain. The CDR3 is 15 residues long. The germline gives CDR1 MGHDK, CDR2 SYGVNS. V lost 3 bases to trimming and J lost 4 bases, with 15 bases between them. The DNA for the CDR3 is TGTGCCAGCAGTGATAACCTCATGGAGGGCACTGAAGCTTTCTTT. This gives the protein CASSDNLMEGTEAFF.

V is TRBV2 and J is TRBJ1-4; possibly TRBD1 for D (5 bases). V was clipped by 2 bases and J by 8 bases, with 12 bases between them. The germline gives CDR1 SNHLY, CDR2 FYNNEI. This CDR3 comprises 14 residues. The CDR3 nucleotides read TGTGCCAGCAGTGAACGGGCAGGGAACGAAAAACTGTTTTTT. It specifies CASSERAGNEKLFF.

The CDR3 spells CASTYSGDVSYNEQFF. Here the CDR3 DNA reads TGTGCCAGTACCTATAGCGGGGACGTCTCCTACAATGAGCAGTTCTTC. The V and J genes are TRBV19 and TRBJ2-1; 8 bases map to TRBD2. This CDR3 is 16 amino acids long. Trimming removed 7 bases from V and 0 bases from J; junction bases left unmatched: 8. The germline V gene has CDR1 LNHDA and CDR2 SQIVND (reference sequence). Drawing the rest from reference TRBV19 and TRBJ2-1, the complete variable domain is DGGITQSPKYLFRKEGQNVTLSCEQNLNHDAMYWYRQDPGQGLRLIYYSQIVNDFQKGDIAEGYSVSREKKESFPLTVTSAQKNPTAFYLCASTYSGDVSYNEQFFGPGTRLTVL.

This sequence joins TRBV6-5 and TRBJ1-2; no clear D. The germline CDR1 and CDR2 sequences are MNHEY and SVGAGI. This CDR3 is built from 15 residues. V was shortened by 7 bases and J by 3 bases, with 18 bases between the two germline ends. The CDR3 region is CASTRTGVGDYGYTF. The DNA for the CDR3 is TGTGCCAGCACCAGAACTGGGGTTGGGGACTATGGCTACACCTTC.

This chain links TRBV19 with TRBJ1-4, with D unclear. Trimming stripped 7 bases from V and 5 bases from J, with 8 bases between. The CDR3 length is 12 residues. Germline V lookup: CDR1 LNHDA, CDR2 SQIVND (reference sequence). The CDR3 DNA reads TGTGCCAGTACGTCCGTAAATGAAAAACTGTTTTTT. Translated, it gives CASTSVNEKLFF.

This rearrangement joins TRBV6-5 to TRBJ1-1; 9 bases line up with TRBD1. V dropped 6 bases and J dropped 4; count of bases not matched to a gene: 6. Looked up from germline, CDR1 is MNHEY and CDR2 is SVGAGI. The CDR3 consists of 14 residues. CDR3: CASSRTGGPTEAFF. CDR3 bases: TGTGCCAGCAGCCGCACAGGGGGCCCCACTGAAGCTTTCTTT.

This chain joins TRBV5-1 and TRBJ1-1; D perhaps matches TRBD1 (5 bases). The germline CDR1 and CDR2 sequences are SGHRS and YFSETQ. This CDR3 comprises 15 residues. The V end lost 4 bases, the J end lost 0 bases, and 13 bases lay between the germline ends. The CDR3 protein is CASSPTGGLNTEAFF. CDR3 in DNA: TGCGCCAGCAGCCCGACCGGGGGTTTGAACACTGAAGCTTTCTTT.

The genes are TRBV30 and TRBJ1-2, with D unclear. Germline assignment: CDR1 GTSNPN and CDR2 SVGIG (reference sequence). The CDR3 has 12 amino acids. The germline V and J ends were trimmed by 3 bases and 4 bases, with 9 bases remaining between them. The CDR3 DNA reads as TGTGCCTGGAGCGGGGTGGCCTATGGCTACACCTTC. The encoded protein is CAWSGVAYGYTF.

Here the CDR3 reads CATSPRTSGSDTQYF. DNA for the CDR3: TGTGCCACCAGTCCAAGGACTAGCGGGAGTGATACGCAGTATTTT. This chain connects TRBV24-1 to TRBJ2-3; 13 bases match TRBD2. Germline CDR1 KGHDR, CDR2 SFDVKD. The J segment lost 6 bases and the V segment lost 6 bases, leaving 5 bases of the junction unmatched. This CDR3 is 15 amino acids long.

The chain uses TRBV4-1 and TRBJ1-1; D gene unclear. Trimming pared 1 base from V and 5 bases from J, leaving 14 bases between. There are 15 residues in the CDR3. Per the germline V gene, CDR1 is MGHRA and CDR2 is YSYEKL. This CDR3 reads CASSQVVMGWTEAFF. The CDR3 DNA is TGCGCCAGCAGCCAAGTTGTGATGGGTTGGACTGAAGCTTTCTTT.

The chain couples TRBV7-8 to TRBJ1-2; no clear D gene. V dropped 1 base and J dropped 4 bases, with 4 bases sitting between them. Germline assignment: CDR1 SGHVS and CDR2 FQNEAQ. This CDR3 contains 12 residues. The CDR3 spells CASSLDSYGYTF. The CDR3 DNA reads as TGTGCCAGCAGCTTAGACAGCTATGGCTACACCTTC.

The genes are TRBV7-9 and TRBJ1-2; D unclear. The CDR3 covers 14 residues. The germline gives CDR1 SEHNR, CDR2 FQNEAQ (reference sequence). The V end was cut by 5 bases, the J end by 0 bases, with 10 bases between. The CDR3, as DNA: TGTGCCAGCAGCCACTTCGAGCCTAACTATGGCTACACCTTC. It yields the protein CASSHFEPNYGYTF.

The gene calls are TRBV11-2 and TRBJ1-1; D uncertain. The length of the CDR3 is 15 residues. V lost 2 bases and J lost 4, with 14 bases in between. The germline gives CDR1 SGHAT, CDR2 FQNNGV. The CDR3 region is CASSLSFRVVTEAFF. As DNA, the CDR3 is TGTGCCAGCAGCTTATCTTTCCGTGTTGTCACTGAAGCTTTCTTT.

This clone came up a few times. The gene calls are TRBV7-2 and TRBJ2-7; TRBD1 might be the D (5 bases). The CDR3 spans 13 residues. V shed 5 bases and J shed 5 bases, with 13 bases lying between them. CDR1 is SGHTA and CDR2 is FQGNSA in the germline V gene. The CDR3 DNA follows: TGTGCCAGCAGCATACGACAGTACCACGAGCAGTACTTC. This codes for CASSIRQYHEQYF.

Only a few counts were recorded for this clone. The chain combines TRBV9 with TRBJ1-5; the match to TRBD1 covers 8 bases. V was pared by 3 bases and J by 5 bases, with 4 bases of the junction left unmatched. This CDR3 is built from 14 residues. Germline assignment: CDR1 SGDLS and CDR2 YYNGEE. The CDR3 nucleotides are TGTGCCAGCAGCGAAGGACAGGGTTATCAGCCCCAGCATTTT. Its translation: CASSEGQGYQPQHF.

The rearrangement joins TRBV14 to TRBJ1-2; 10 nucleotides agree with TRBD1. Unmatched junction bases numbered 10, after V lost 4 bases and J lost 8 bases. CDR1 and CDR2 from the germline V gene are SGHDN and FVKESK. The CDR3 spans 15 residues. DNA of the CDR3: TGTGCCAGCAGCCCGCGGACAGGGGGAATATGGGGCTACACCTTC. It translates to CASSPRTGGIWGYTF.

This clone was observed a single time. The V and J genes are TRBV6-1 and TRBJ1-1; no clear D gene. Looked up from germline, CDR1 is MNHNS and CDR2 is SASEGT. The CDR3 totals 15 residues. The V and J ends lost 1 base and 1 base respectively, with 10 bases between them. The CDR3: CASSEDPGKNTEAFF. The CDR3 region has the DNA TGTGCCAGCAGTGAAGATCCTGGGAAGAACACTGAAGCTTTCTTT.

This clone was seen more than once but under ten times. The rearrangement links TRBV30 to TRBJ1-5; the D is unclear. The V gene lost 1 base and the J gene lost 2 bases, with 15 bases spanning the gap. CDR1 is GTSNPN and CDR2 is SVGIG in the germline V gene (reference sequence). The CDR3 length is 16 residues. CDR3 residues: CAWSAKYLRGNQPQHF. In nucleotides, the CDR3 is TGTGCCTGGAGTGCCAAATATCTCCGGGGCAATCAGCCCCAGCATTTT.